Below, one T cell receptor beta chain is given with its context. Produced via immunoSEQ multiplex PCR; TCRdb's table is partial and in-frame only. The data hold roughly 50,000 clones, with more than 90% observed a single time. The entry originates in a study of control samples from healthy donors and cancer patients. CDR1 is KGHDR, CDR2 SFDVKD, per germline. This CDR3 is 14 amino acids long. Trimming cost V 3 bases and J 4 bases, with 11 bases left between them. Material: PBMCs. The source is a man aged 25-45 years with colorectal cancer. The chain recombines TRBV24-1 with TRBJ2-5; tentative D call: TRBD1 (5 bases). CDR3 coding DNA: TGTGCCACCAGTGATCAAGGGGCCGGAGAGACCCAGTACTTC. It encodes CATSDQGAGETQYF.